This T cell receptor beta chain was observed in a study of T-cell memory formation after mild COVID-19. The germline V gene has CDR1 SEHNR and CDR2 FQNEAQ (reference sequence). V lost 5 bases, J lost 0 bases, and 17 bases lay in between. CDR3 size: 17 residues. Employing constant-segment primers, 5'RACE generated TCR alpha and TCR beta cDNA libraries bearing sample barcodes and UMIs. TCRdb re-analysed the 5' RACE reads in MiXCR, keeping a single row per CDR3 protein. The sample contains fewer than 350,000 distinct CDR3 sequences, roughly an eighth of which appear only once. Overall study results and limits: CD4+ contracting clones lay mainly in CM and EM, CD8+ ones in EMRA. Later expanders leaned CD4+, whereas day 15 to 85 contracting clones were balanced CD4/CD8. Detection of some responders pre-infection suggested pre-existing cross-reactive memory T cells participated.

This clonotype was counted ten times or more. Its antigen is still unknown. Sequencing was performed on PBMCs or a T cell subset sorted from them (not recorded which). V gene TRBV7-9 combines with J gene TRBJ1-5; D is uncertain. The sequence was collected from a man aged 18 to 29 who had mild COVID-19 (a few samples of this study predate the infection). Cell type and time point are not known. The CDR3 DNA reads TGTGCCAGCAGCACCGGAGCCCCGCTCGTTAGCAATCAGCCCCAGCATTTT. Translated, it gives CASSTGAPLVSNQPQHF.